This T cell receptor beta chain was captured in a study of shared clonotypes between healthy human individuals. Profiled with immunoSEQ multiplex PCR; TCRdb holds only in-frame clones, not every one. The repertoire holds under 1,100,000 clones, with approximately 80% as singletons. A remark on this clone: As yet, its antigen is unknown. This CDR3 is also generated by other DNA sequences in the sample.

The germline V gene has CDR1 MGHDK and CDR2 SYGVNS. V shed 3 bases and J shed 5 bases, with 14 bases lying between them. This CDR3 region has 15 residues. Healthy adults negative for HIV, lacking recent acute infections or vaccinations, served as donors. Naive CD4+ cells were CD45RA-selected; the remaining cells were memory. Broader study findings: Among donors, the sharing of clonotypes was expected to be influenced by sequencing depth.

This chain joins TRBV25-1 and TRBJ1-5; D might be TRBD1 (5 bases). Sequenced: memory CD4+ T cells from PBMCs. Subset given: CD45RA-negative fraction. The TCR originated in a man younger than 30 in good health. Some clones in this sample may be carry-over from other donors' samples. Written as DNA, the CDR3 is TGTGCCAGCAGTGAGGGCGGGAGGGGAGATCAGCCCCAGCATTTT. Its translation: CASSEGGRGDQPQHF.